Listed here are 30 T cell receptor beta chains from one sample, sequenced in a study of T cell responses to AZD1222 COVID-19 vaccine (dated by TCRdb to the early 2020s). Libraries were constructed by the immunoSEQ multiplex PCR assay. This is the immuneACCESS table as TCRdb keeps it, with only in-frame sequences that have V and J called. A part of the clones is gone; compared with another copy, unresolved V genes explain less than half, and the rest is unexplained. In this sample the table shows 70,000 or so clones, about 91% of which occur a single time. The top ten constitute about 20% of the sample. The time point label, read with the paper, signifies: baseline before first vaccination. The sample here was peripheral blood, taken on day 0 of AZD1222 vaccination. Receptors originate from an adult in good health.

V is TRBV5-4 and J is TRBJ2-4; no definite D call. The germline V gene encodes CDR1 SGHNT and CDR2 YYREEE (reference sequence). The V end lost 4 bases, the J end lost 0 bases, and 14 bases lay between the germline ends. The length of the CDR3 is 16 residues. CDR3 nucleotides: TGTGCCAGCAGCCCAGACCAAGTCCTAGCCAAAAACATTCAGTACTTC. Translation: CASSPDQVLAKNIQYF. The complete variable domain, with remaining parts taken from reference TRBV5-4 and TRBJ2-4, reads ETGVTQSPTHLIKTRGQQVTLRCSSQSGHNTVSWYQQALGQGPQFIFQYYREEENGRGNFPPRFSGLQFPNYSSELNVNALELDDSALYLCASSPDQVLAKNIQYFGAGTRLSVL.

V and J are TRBV18 and TRBJ1-1, with D hard to call. Germline CDR1 KGHSH, CDR2 LQKENI. V lost 3 bases and J 0 bases, leaving 5 bases between the germline ends. The CDR3 runs to 13 residues. The CDR3 DNA sequence: TGTGCCAGCTCACCCGGCGTGAACACTGAAGCTTTCTTT. This translates into CASSPGVNTEAFF.

The gene calls are TRBV2 and TRBJ1-5; no reliable D call. V was shortened by 4 bases and J by 4 bases, with 11 bases between the two germline ends. The CDR3 has 14 residues. CDR1 and CDR2 (germline): SNHLY, FYNNEI. The CDR3: CASSAPFANQPQHF. The CDR3 nucleotides read TGTGCCAGCAGTGCCCCCTTCGCGAATCAGCCCCAGCATTTT.

This clone was seen once. The chain joins TRBV5-1 to TRBJ2-7, with D perhaps assigned TRBD1 or TRBD2 (5 bases each). Trimming removed 2 bases at V and 6 bases at J, with 15 bases between. CDR3 length: 14 amino acids. Germline loops: CDR1 SGHRS, CDR2 YFSETQ. CDR3 nucleotides: TGCGCCAGCAGCTTCCGGGACCTGTCTCTCGAGCAGTACTTC. Residues: CASSFRDLSLEQYF.

On this clone itself: Distinct nucleotide sequences in the sample also encode this CDR3. The chain couples TRBV19 to TRBJ1-1; D remains unclear. V lost 3 bases and J lost 0, with 8 bases in between. CDR1 and CDR2 from the germline V gene are LNHDA and SQIVND (reference sequence). The CDR3 totals 14 residues. The CDR3 reads CASSIPGMNTEAFF. In nucleotides, the CDR3 is TGTGCCAGTAGTATCCCAGGAATGAACACTGAAGCTTTCTTT. The complete variable domain, with remaining parts taken from reference TRBV19 and TRBJ1-1, reads DGGITQSPKYLFRKEGQNVTLSCEQNLNHDAMYWYRQDPGQGLRLIYYSQIVNDFQKGDIAEGYSVSREKKESFPLTVTSAQKNPTAFYLCASSIPGMNTEAFFGQGTRLTVV.

The genes are TRBV15 and TRBJ1-1, with 7 bases matching TRBD1. Germline lookup yields CDR1 LNHNV and CDR2 YYDKDF (reference sequence). With 0 bases clipped from V and 6 bases from J, the junction kept 4 bases outside the gene matches. The CDR3 has 14 amino acids. CDR3 residues: CATSRDTGASEAFF. CDR3 DNA: TGTGCCACCAGCAGAGATACAGGGGCTTCTGAAGCTTTCTTT. The entire variable domain, with the rest obtained from reference TRBV15 and TRBJ1-1, is as follows: DAMVIQNPRYQVTQFGKPVTLSCSQTLNHNVMYWYQQKSSQAPKLLFHYYDKDFNNEADTPDNFQSRRPNTSFCFLDIRSPGLGDTAMYLCATSRDTGASEAFFGQGTRLTVV.

This chain links TRBV4-1 with TRBJ2-4; possibly TRBD2 for D (6 bases). There are 15 residues in the CDR3. V shed 1 base and J shed 7 bases, with 14 bases lying between them. The V gene's germline CDR1 is MGHRA and CDR2 YSYEKL. The DNA of the CDR3 is TGCGCCAGCAGCCAAGGGGGCGGGGTGGGGAACATTCAGTACTTC. It specifies CASSQGGGVGNIQYF.

The chain couples TRBV2 to TRBJ1-4; D unclear. Trimming pared 1 base from V and 10 bases from J, leaving 10 bases between. The V gene's germline CDR1 is SNHLY and CDR2 FYNNEI. This CDR3 has 13 amino acids. The CDR3 bases are TGTGCCAGCAGTGAAGACGTAGGGCTAAAACTGTTTTTT. Translating gives CASSEDVGLKLFF.

The V and J genes are TRBV5-8 and TRBJ1-1; D is possibly TRBD1 (5 bases). The CDR3 is made up of 15 amino acids. Between the trimmed V and J ends, which lost 4 bases and 2 bases, there was a span of 15 bases. The germline V gene has CDR1 SGHTS and CDR2 YDEGEE. CDR3 nucleotide sequence: TGTGCCAGCAGCGCCCAGCCGGGGGGAAACACTGAAGCTTTCTTT. Protein: CASSAQPGGNTEAFF.

J is TRBJ2-5 and V is TRBV6-5, with D perhaps TRBD2 (6 bases). Per the germline V gene, CDR1 is MNHEY and CDR2 is SVGAGI. The CDR3 is made up of 13 amino acids. Trimming cost V 6 bases and J 2 bases, with 10 bases left between them. CDR3 nucleotides: TGTGCCAGCAGAAAAGGGACTCAAGAGACCCAGTACTTC. Translating gives CASRKGTQETQYF.

The chain carries TRBV7-8 and TRBJ2-7; TRBD1 or TRBD2 may be the D gene (6 bases each). The CDR3 length is 16 residues. The germline V and J ends were trimmed by 0 bases and 3 bases, with 15 bases remaining between them. The V gene's germline CDR1 is SGHVS and CDR2 FQNEAQ. CDR3 loop: CASSLAAGQRSYEQYF. CDR3 DNA: TGTGCCAGCAGCTTAGCTGCGGGACAACGAAGCTACGAGCAGTACTTC.

J is TRBJ2-2 and V is TRBV24-1, with D perhaps assigned TRBD1 or TRBD2 (5 bases each). The CDR3 runs to 15 residues. CDR1 and CDR2 from the germline V gene are KGHDR and SFDVKD. V was trimmed by 3 bases and J by 2 bases, leaving 9 bases between them. The CDR3 DNA sequence: TGTGCCACCAGTGATCGGGACCTTAACACCGGGGAGCTGTTTTTT. The encoded protein is CATSDRDLNTGELFF.

About this clone: One junction end does not reproduce the germline sequence, and a read error may be involved. This chain links TRBV19 with TRBJ2-2; D tentatively fits TRBD1 or TRBD2 (5 bases each). Germline CDR1 reads LNHDA; CDR2 reads SQIVND (reference sequence). The CDR3 covers 16 residues. The CDR3 loop is CASSIMGTANTEELFF. CDR3 DNA: TGTGCCAGTAGTATAATGGGGACGGCGAACACCGAGGAGCTGTTTTTT.

The gene calls are TRBV27 and TRBJ1-2; TRBD1 might be the D (5 bases). The CDR3 runs 14 residues. From germline, CDR1 is MNHEY and CDR2 SMNVEV (reference sequence). V gave up 6 bases and J gave up 2 bases, with 13 bases separating them. CDR3 region: CASRPIAGNYGYTF. The CDR3 DNA reads as TGTGCCAGCAGACCAATAGCAGGGAACTATGGCTACACCTTC.

This clone was observed a handful of times. The chain uses TRBV9 and TRBJ2-7; tentative D call: TRBD2 (6 bases). Looked up from germline, CDR1 is SGDLS and CDR2 is YYNGEE. The V gene lost 4 bases and the J gene lost 6 bases, with 17 bases spanning the gap. This CDR3 region has 14 residues. CDR3 protein: CASSPGTWGLEQYF. DNA for the CDR3: TGTGCCAGCAGCCCTGGCACGTGGGGACTCGAGCAGTACTTC.

The V and J genes are TRBV27 and TRBJ2-7, with 8 bases matching TRBD1. The CDR3 has 12 amino acids. V shed 11 bases, J shed 2 bases, and the junction held 5 bases outside the gene matches. Germline CDR1 is MNHEY and CDR2 is SMNVEV (reference sequence). CDR3: CAFDRGAYEQYF. The CDR3 DNA reads TGTGCCTTCGACAGGGGTGCCTACGAGCAGTACTTC.

V is TRBV30 and J is TRBJ1-3; D is unresolved. Deletions cut 4 bases from V and 2 bases from J, with 15 bases between. The CDR3 has 15 residues. CDR1 GTSNPN and CDR2 SVGIG come from the germline V gene (reference sequence). The CDR3 reads CAWKTDHSAGNTIYF. Written as DNA, the CDR3 is TGTGCCTGGAAAACCGACCATTCTGCTGGAAACACCATATATTTT.

The J gene is TRBJ2-3, the V gene TRBV19; 13 nucleotides line up with TRBD2. Germline CDR1 LNHDA, CDR2 SQIVND (reference sequence). There are 16 residues in the CDR3. Unmatched junction bases numbered 8, after V lost 4 bases and J lost 7 bases. The CDR3 sequence: CASSRETSGRIYTQYF. For the CDR3, the DNA is TGTGCCAGTAGTAGGGAGACTAGCGGGAGGATTTATACGCAGTATTTT.

This clone has only one observation. V is TRBV10-3 and J is TRBJ2-7; TRBD2 is a possible D gene (6 bases). Germline CDR1 is ENHRY and CDR2 is SYGVKD. The CDR3 is made up of 13 amino acids. Trimming left V 6 bases short and J 6 bases short, with 15 bases between. The CDR3 DNA is TGTGCCATCAGGGAGGGACTGGCCGCCGAGCAGTACTTC. The encoded protein is CAIREGLAAEQYF.

The chain couples TRBV28 to TRBJ2-5, with 8 bases fitting TRBD2. The CDR3 has 15 residues. The germline gives CDR1 MDHEN, CDR2 SYDVKM. Trimming removed 3 bases from V and 1 base from J; junction bases left unmatched: 4. CDR3 loop: CASSLAGGVQETQYF. The CDR3 DNA reads TGTGCCAGCAGTTTGGCGGGAGGTGTCCAAGAGACCCAGTACTTC.

This chain connects TRBV24-1 to TRBJ2-3; TRBD1 agrees at 7 bases. The CDR3 runs 16 residues. V trimming: 3 bases; J trimming: 2 bases; junction bases outside the gene matches: 7. Germline CDR1 and CDR2: KGHDR and SFDVKD. The CDR3 loop reads CATSDHGTVDTDTQYF. The CDR3 DNA follows: TGTGCCACCAGTGATCATGGGACAGTGGACACAGATACGCAGTATTTT.

The rearrangement uses TRBV9 and TRBJ2-6; D is uncertain. The germline V gene encodes CDR1 SGDLS and CDR2 YYNGEE. The CDR3 loop spans 16 amino acids. V was cut by 1 base and J by 0 bases, with 8 bases left in between. The CDR3 sequence is CASSVLPVSGANVLTF. CDR3 bases: TGTGCCAGCAGCGTACTACCCGTCTCTGGGGCCAACGTCCTGACTTTC.

The rearrangement links TRBV24-1 to TRBJ2-7; the D gene is possibly TRBD1 (6 bases). Trimming shortened V by 5 bases and J by 2 bases, and 9 bases separated the two germline ends. Germline V CDR1 and CDR2: KGHDR, SFDVKD. There are 13 residues in the CDR3. As DNA, the CDR3 is TGTGCCACCAGTGCCTCAGGGGCCTACGAGCAGTACTTC. It translates to CATSASGAYEQYF.

This chain uses TRBV5-4 with TRBJ2-1; the match to TRBD2 covers 7 bases. CDR1 SGHNT and CDR2 YYREEE come from the germline V gene (reference sequence). This CDR3 contains 15 residues. V was clipped by 4 bases and J by 1 base; unmatched bases: 5. The CDR3 DNA is TGTGCCAGCAGCCCCCCTAGCGGTTCCTACAATGAGCAGTTCTTC. It specifies CASSPPSGSYNEQFF.

The chain links TRBV30 to TRBJ2-1; 7 bases map to TRBD1. The CDR3 extends over 16 amino acids. Germline V CDR1 and CDR2: GTSNPN, SVGIG (reference sequence). The V gene end was trimmed by 1 base and the J gene end by 4 bases; junction bases not matched to a gene: 10. The CDR3 loop reads CAWSAEQGPFYNEQFF. CDR3 nucleotides: TGTGCCTGGAGTGCAGAACAGGGGCCCTTTTACAATGAGCAGTTCTTC.

The chain combines TRBV23-1 with TRBJ1-3, with D tentatively TRBD1 (6 bases). TRBV23-1 is an open reading frame, and its role is uncertain. Trimming left V 4 bases short and J 4 bases short, with 14 bases between. The CDR3 has 15 amino acids. CDR3 sequence: CASSPEGGGGNTIYF. CDR3 nucleotide sequence: TGCGCCAGCAGTCCCGAGGGGGGAGGGGGAAACACCATATATTTT.

The DNA of the CDR3 is TGTGCCAGCAGCCAAGTTATGGCGGGGGTCCAAGAGACCCAGTACTTC. This translates into CASSQVMAGVQETQYF. This rearrangement joins TRBV3-1 (or the pseudogene TRBV3-2) to TRBJ2-5; 7 nucleotides match TRBD2. This CDR3 is built from 16 residues. Germline CDR1 is LGHDT and CDR2 is YNNKEL (reference sequence). The J segment lost 1 base and the V segment lost 1 base, leaving 6 bases of the junction unmatched.

The chain couples TRBV6-5 to TRBJ1-5; possibly TRBD1 for D (6 bases). CDR1 and CDR2 from the germline V gene are MNHEY and SVGAGI. V lost 10 bases and J lost 4, with 14 bases in between. This CDR3 has 13 amino acids. The CDR3: CAIIGGMNQPQHF. The CDR3 nucleotides are TGTGCCATAATAGGGGGTATGAATCAGCCCCAGCATTTT.

The J gene is TRBJ2-7, the V gene TRBV12-1; the D call in the table, TRBD2, was not verified against the DNA. TRBV12-1 is listed as a pseudogene. This CDR3 region has 16 residues. The CDR3 DNA sequence: TGTGCCAGCAGCTTTTTTACTCCTCCCATCTCCTACGAGCAGTACTTC. Translating it yields CASSFFTPPISYEQYF.

This clone was seen only a few times. This chain joins TRBV7-9 and TRBJ2-7; 9 nucleotides align to TRBD1. Germline-derived CDR1 and CDR2 are SEHNR and FQNEAQ (reference sequence). J lost 5 bases, V lost 4 bases, and 6 bases had no gene match. The CDR3 runs 14 residues. CDR3 sequence (DNA): TGTGCCAGCAGCTATCAACAGGGGGCCGACGAGCAGTACTTC. It yields the protein CASSYQQGADEQYF.